The 32 T cell receptor beta chains below come from one sample, sequenced in a study of blood T cell repertoires in COVID-19. Sequenced by immunoSEQ multiplex PCR; TCRdb stores in-frame clones only, minus some. Here the sample spans nearly 250,000 clones, 80% to 90% being singletons. The specimen sequenced was PBMCs or T cells enriched from blood (not recorded which). The receptor set was obtained from a man aged 45-65 years who had been exposed to COVID-19.

V gene TRBV18 combines with J gene TRBJ1-6; D gene ambiguous. Trimming stripped 2 bases from V and 5 bases from J, with 4 bases between. There are 13 residues in the CDR3. Per germline, CDR1 KGHSH and CDR2 LQKENI. The CDR3 here is CASSPGDNSPLHF. In nucleotides, the CDR3 is TGTGCCAGCTCACCAGGAGATAATTCACCCCTCCACTTT.

The sample holds many counts of this clone. This chain uses TRBV4-1 with TRBJ1-6; TRBD1 aligns across 11 bases. CDR3 size: 18 residues. The germline CDR1 and CDR2 sequences are MGHRA and YSYEKL. V lost 0 bases, J lost 10 bases, and 11 bases stayed unmatched. The CDR3 nucleotides read TGCGCCAGCAGCCAAGATCAAACCAAGGACAGGGGGCACTCACCCCTCCACTTT. This sequence encodes CASSQDQTKDRGHSPLHF.

The J gene is TRBJ2-2, the V gene TRBV2, with a tentative D call TRBD1 (6 bases). The CDR3 runs 14 residues. The germline V and J ends were trimmed by 6 bases and 3 bases, with 11 bases remaining between them. Germline CDR1 SNHLY, CDR2 FYNNEI. The CDR3 DNA sequence: TGTGCCAGCAGGGACAGACCTTACACCGGGGAGCTGTTTTTT. Translation gives CASRDRPYTGELFF.

The chain recombines TRBV28 with TRBJ1-5; 9 positions agree with TRBD1. The CDR3 is 18 amino acids. The trim removed 5 bases at V and 2 bases at J, leaving 13 bases unmatched. From germline, CDR1 is MDHEN and CDR2 SYDVKM. The CDR3 coding sequence is TGTGCCAGCAGTCTAATCTCCGGGACAGGGATGGGCAATCAGCCCCAGCATTTT. As protein: CASSLISGTGMGNQPQHF.

The V and J genes are TRBV28 and TRBJ1-5; D is possibly TRBD1 (6 bases). Germline assignment: CDR1 MDHEN and CDR2 SYDVKM. The CDR3 contains 16 residues. The ends were cut back, 6 bases at V and 0 bases at J, with 15 bases in the middle. The CDR3 is CASSPGGRGSNQPQHF. The CDR3 nucleotides are TGTGCCAGCAGCCCGGGGGGGCGGGGTAGCAATCAGCCCCAGCATTTT.

This sequence joins TRBV7-9 and TRBJ2-2; the match to TRBD1 covers 10 bases. Germline values: CDR1 SEHNR, CDR2 FQNEAQ (reference sequence). After removal of 2 bases from V and 6 bases from J, the junction contained 9 bases not matched to a gene. The CDR3 is 17 amino acids. The CDR3 nucleotides read TGTGCCAGCAGCTTACTTGGACAGGGGGATAGCCCCGGGGAGCTGTTTTTT. Amino acid sequence: CASSLLGQGDSPGELFF.

The chain uses TRBV4-2 and TRBJ1-2; a weak D match, TRBD1 (6 bases). Germline V gene sequence: CDR1 LGHNA, CDR2 YNFKEQ. The CDR3 is made up of 14 amino acids. V gave up 3 bases and J gave up 4 bases, with 12 bases separating them. The CDR3 DNA follows: TGTGCCAGCAGCCACCTGGACAGCTCCTATGGCTACACCTTC. Its translation: CASSHLDSSYGYTF.

The chain couples TRBV28 to TRBJ1-1; perhaps TRBD1 as D (5 bases). Germline V lookup: CDR1 MDHEN, CDR2 SYDVKM. The germline V and J ends were trimmed by 10 bases and 6 bases, with 18 bases remaining between them. This CDR3 comprises 13 residues. CDR3: CATDRRNHAEAFF. The CDR3 nucleotides are TGTGCCACTGACAGAAGAAACCACGCTGAAGCTTTCTTT.

This chain links TRBV24-1 with TRBJ2-2; 7 bases line up with TRBD1. Germline V gene data show CDR1 as KGHDR and CDR2 as SFDVKD. V shed 3 bases and J 6 bases; nucleotides not matched to a gene: 9. This CDR3 comprises 16 residues. The CDR3 loop is CATSDPQGEGAGELFF. The CDR3 bases are TGTGCCACCAGTGATCCCCAGGGGGAAGGCGCCGGGGAGCTGTTTTTT.

The chain uses TRBV19 and TRBJ1-2; possible D gene TRBD1, 5 bases. Germline loops: CDR1 LNHDA, CDR2 SQIVND (reference sequence). Trimming removed 3 bases from V and 7 bases from J, with 9 bases in between. This CDR3 is built from 12 residues. The CDR3 here is CASSIAGLGYTF. CDR3 nucleotide sequence: TGTGCCAGTAGTATTGCGGGGCTTGGCTACACCTTC. The full variable domain, in which reference TRBV19 and TRBJ1-2 provide the parts outside the CDR3, is DGGITQSPKYLFRKEGQNVTLSCEQNLNHDAMYWYRQDPGQGLRLIYYSQIVNDFQKGDIAEGYSVSREKKESFPLTVTSAQKNPTAFYLCASSIAGLGYTFGSGTRLTVV.

Points on this clone: The sample has other DNA sequences that encode this CDR3 too. The chain recombines TRBV6-5 with TRBJ1-2; 7 bases match TRBD1. The junction had 3 bases not matched to a gene; V was cut back by 6 bases and J by 2 bases. Germline CDR1 MNHEY, CDR2 SVGAGI. The CDR3 is 13 amino acids. The CDR3 sequence: CASSRGQNYGYTF. The CDR3, as DNA: TGTGCCAGCAGCCGGGGACAGAACTATGGCTACACCTTC.

V is TRBV5-5 and J is TRBJ2-5; a possible D gene is TRBD2 (6 bases). CDR1 SGHKS and CDR2 YYEKEE come from the germline V gene (reference sequence). Trimming pared 6 bases from V and 4 bases from J, leaving 13 bases between. This CDR3 contains 13 residues. The CDR3 nucleotides read TGTGCCAGCACCTCGAGGGGACTAGAGACCCAGTACTTC. Protein sequence: CASTSRGLETQYF.

CDR3 residues: CASSYSDRGGGHEQYF. For the CDR3, the DNA is TGTGCCAGCAGTTACTCGGACCGGGGGGGCGGGCACGAGCAGTACTTC. This sequence joins TRBV6-5 and TRBJ2-7, with TRBD2 matching over 8 bases. Trimming took 0 bases from V and 5 from J; bases not matched to a gene: 9. Germline CDR1 reads MNHEY; CDR2 reads SVGAGI. CDR3 length: 16 residues.

The chain is built from TRBV2 and TRBJ1-5, with D possibly TRBD1 on 5 matching bases. The germline V gene encodes CDR1 SNHLY and CDR2 FYNNEI. Trimming took 7 bases from V and 6 from J, leaving 13 bases between them. CDR3 size: 13 residues. The CDR3 sequence is CASMSGGSQPQHF. As DNA, the CDR3 is TGTGCCAGCATGTCCGGGGGTTCTCAGCCCCAGCATTTT.

The rearrangement uses TRBV10-3 and TRBJ2-1; tentative D call: TRBD2 (6 bases). The germline V and J ends were trimmed by 7 bases and 1 base, with 11 bases remaining between them. Germline V gene sequence: CDR1 ENHRY, CDR2 SYGVKD. This CDR3 comprises 14 residues. The CDR3 loop is CAINGGGSYNEQFF. CDR3 bases: TGTGCCATCAATGGGGGAGGATCCTACAATGAGCAGTTCTTC.

This chain links TRBV29-1 with TRBJ2-7, with D perhaps matching TRBD1 (5 bases). Germline lookup yields CDR1 SQVTM and CDR2 ANQGSEA. The CDR3 totals 14 residues. V was cut by 2 bases and J by 5 bases, with 16 bases left in between. The CDR3 nucleotides are TGCAGCGTTGAAAGGCAGGGTCTTGAGGACGAGCAGTACGTC. This codes for CSVERQGLEDEQYV.

The chain links TRBV19 to TRBJ1-1, with D tentatively TRBD1 (6 bases). Germline V gene lookup returns CDR1 LNHDA and CDR2 SQIVND (reference sequence). Trimming took 3 bases from V and 6 from J, leaving 14 bases between them. This CDR3 comprises 14 residues. CDR3 DNA sequence: TGTGCCAGTAGTATTCGGGGGGCGGTCGCTGAAGCTTTCTTT. It translates to CASSIRGAVAEAFF. Variable domain in full (rest from reference TRBV19 and TRBJ1-1): DGGITQSPKYLFRKEGQNVTLSCEQNLNHDAMYWYRQDPGQGLRLIYYSQIVNDFQKGDIAEGYSVSREKKESFPLTVTSAQKNPTAFYLCASSIRGAVAEAFFGQGTRLTVV.

This chain connects TRBV2 to TRBJ1-3; tentatively, D is TRBD1 (5 bases). Trimming removed 1 base from V and 0 bases from J, with 13 bases in between. The CDR3 runs 17 residues. The germline V gene encodes CDR1 SNHLY and CDR2 FYNNEI. The CDR3 is CASSEVVGRASGNTIYF. The CDR3 DNA sequence: TGTGCCAGCAGTGAAGTTGTAGGCAGGGCCTCTGGAAACACCATATATTTT.

The genes are TRBV25-1 and TRBJ2-1; 7 bases are a match to TRBD2. Germline V gene data show CDR1 as MGHDK and CDR2 as SYGVNS. The CDR3 length is 16 residues. V lost 4 bases, J lost 1 base, and 7 bases stayed unmatched. The CDR3 reads CASSGASGLSYNEQFF. CDR3 DNA: TGTGCCAGCAGTGGAGCTAGCGGTCTTTCCTACAATGAGCAGTTCTTC. Full variable domain (outside the CDR3, taken from reference TRBV25-1 and TRBJ2-1): EADIYQTPRYLVIGTGKKITLECSQTMGHDKMYWYQQDPGMELHLIHYSYGVNSTEKGDLSSESTVSRIRTEHFPLTLESARPSHTSQYLCASSGASGLSYNEQFFGPGTRLTVL.

The gene calls are TRBV2 and TRBJ2-3, with TRBD2 identical over 15 bases. Germline CDR1 is SNHLY and CDR2 is FYNNEI. Losses at the gene ends were 6 bases for V and 4 bases for J; bases not matched to a gene: 5. There are 16 residues in the CDR3. The CDR3 loop is CASSWTSGGASDTQYF. For the CDR3, the DNA is TGTGCCAGCAGCTGGACTAGCGGGGGGGCCTCAGATACGCAGTATTTT. Drawing the rest from reference TRBV2 and TRBJ2-3, the complete variable domain is EPEVTQTPSHQVTQMGQEVILRCVPISNHLYFYWYRQILGQKVEFLVSFYNNEISEKSEIFDDQFSVERPDGSNFTLKIRSTKLEDSAMYFCASSWTSGGASDTQYFGPGTRLTVL.

The chain has TRBV30 and TRBJ1-6, with a weak D call TRBD1 (6 bases). Germline V gene lookup returns CDR1 GTSNPN and CDR2 SVGIG (reference sequence). V dropped 0 bases and J dropped 13 bases, with 19 bases sitting between them. The CDR3 totals 15 residues. This CDR3 reads CAWSVLVGRGVPLHF. CDR3 DNA sequence: TGTGCCTGGAGTGTACTAGTGGGCAGGGGTGTGCCCCTCCACTTT.

The chain recombines TRBV2 with TRBJ2-6, with a possible D match to TRBD1 (9 bases). The CDR3 is 17 residues long. In germline, CDR1 is SNHLY, CDR2 FYNNEI. The V end lost 6 bases, the J end lost 0 bases, and 15 bases lay between the germline ends. CDR3 in amino acids: CASRGTGTSSGANVLTF. CDR3 DNA: TGTGCCAGCAGAGGGACAGGGACTAGCTCTGGGGCCAACGTCCTGACTTTC.

CDR3 amino acids: CASRPEATNEKLFF. In DNA, the CDR3 is TGTGCCAGCCGGCCAGAGGCAACTAATGAAAAACTGTTTTTT. The chain carries TRBV21-1 and TRBJ1-4. TRBV21-1 is termed a pseudogene. The CDR3 runs to 14 residues.

The CDR3 region has the DNA TGCGCCAGCGGACCTCCGGAGGCCGGGGAGCTGTTTTTT. Translation gives CASGPPEAGELFF. This chain joins TRBV5-1 and TRBJ2-2; a weak D match, TRBD2 (5 bases). Per germline, CDR1 SGHRS and CDR2 YFSETQ. V lost 7 bases and J lost 6, with 13 bases in between. CDR3 length: 13 amino acids.

The V and J genes are TRBV7-8 and TRBJ1-6, with D possibly matching TRBD1 (6 bases). CDR3 length: 12 amino acids. V dropped 5 bases and J dropped 13 bases, with 12 bases sitting between them. From germline, CDR1 is SGHVS and CDR2 FQNEAQ. The CDR3 is CASSPPRGPLHF. As DNA, the CDR3 is TGTGCCAGCAGCCCCCCCAGGGGTCCCCTCCACTTT. The whole variable domain, remainder taken from reference TRBV7-8 and TRBJ1-6, is GAGVSQSPRYKVAKRGQDVALRCDPISGHVSLFWYQQALGQGPEFLTYFQNEAQLDKSGLPSDRFFAERPEGSVSTLKIQRTQQEDSAVYLCASSPPRGPLHFGNGTRLTVT.

The chain recombines TRBV29-1 with TRBJ2-2, with 7 positions matching TRBD1. Germline CDR1 is SQVTM and CDR2 is ANQGSEA. V was clipped by 4 bases and J by 7 bases; unmatched bases: 9. The CDR3 is made up of 14 amino acids. CDR3 residues: CSVVIGGISGELFF. CDR3 nucleotide sequence: TGCAGCGTTGTAATAGGGGGCATCAGCGGGGAGCTGTTTTTT.

This clone occurred a few times. V and J are TRBV11-2 and TRBJ1-2; 11 bases fit TRBD1. The CDR3 sequence is 14 residues long. Trimming removed 5 bases from V and 8 bases from J; junction bases left unmatched: 7. CDR1 is SGHAT, CDR2 FQNNGV, per germline. CDR3 amino acids: CASSPGQGVWGYTF. The CDR3 nucleotides read TGTGCCAGCAGCCCGGGACAGGGGGTCTGGGGCTACACCTTC.

The genes are TRBV29-1 and TRBJ2-1; 12 bases line up with TRBD2. This CDR3 comprises 16 residues. After removal of 7 bases from V and 0 bases from J, the junction contained 7 bases not matched to a gene. Germline assignment: CDR1 SQVTM and CDR2 ANQGSEA. CDR3 sequence reads: CSGLGLAGHSYNEQFF. The CDR3 bases are TGCAGCGGCCTGGGACTAGCGGGCCACTCCTACAATGAGCAGTTCTTC.

This clone is a singleton in its sample. The chain has TRBV19 and TRBJ2-1, with 11 bases matching TRBD2. This CDR3 comprises 15 residues. Unmatched junction bases numbered 13, after V lost 3 bases and J lost 15 bases. CDR1 and CDR2 from the germline V gene are LNHDA and SQIVND (reference sequence). CDR3 in amino acids: CASSMSTILAGDRFF. The DNA for the CDR3 is TGTGCCAGTAGTATGAGCACCATACTAGCGGGGGACCGGTTCTTC. The variable domain in full, with the rest retrieved from reference TRBV19 and TRBJ2-1, is DGGITQSPKYLFRKEGQNVTLSCEQNLNHDAMYWYRQDPGQGLRLIYYSQIVNDFQKGDIAEGYSVSREKKESFPLTVTSAQKNPTAFYLCASSMSTILAGDRFFGPGTRLTVL.

This chain joins TRBV2 and TRBJ2-1; 8 nucleotides match TRBD1. Germline V gene lookup returns CDR1 SNHLY and CDR2 FYNNEI. V shed 7 bases and J 0 bases; nucleotides not matched to a gene: 5. The CDR3 length is 15 residues. CDR3: CASTADRGSYNEQFF. CDR3 DNA sequence: TGTGCCAGCACCGCAGACAGGGGCTCCTACAATGAGCAGTTCTTC.

The V call is TRBV5-1, the J call TRBJ2-5, with 7 positions matching TRBD1. From germline, CDR1 is SGHRS and CDR2 YFSETQ. The trim removed 3 bases at V and 5 bases at J, leaving 10 bases unmatched. The CDR3 spans 15 residues. CDR3 in amino acids: CASSSGTAEWETQYF. Here the CDR3 DNA reads TGCGCCAGCAGCTCCGGGACAGCCGAGTGGGAGACCCAGTACTTC.

This chain links TRBV4-2 with TRBJ2-7, with 7 bases matching TRBD1. V shed 2 bases, J shed 0 bases, and the junction held 4 bases outside the gene matches. From germline, CDR1 is LGHNA and CDR2 YNFKEQ. The CDR3 is 15 amino acids. The CDR3 nucleotides read TGTGCCAGCAGCCAAAGCGACAGGGCCTCCTACGAGCAGTACTTC. It codes for CASSQSDRASYEQYF.